Each of the 31 T cell receptor beta chains below was sequenced from the same sample in a study of shared clonotypes between healthy human individuals. The table came from immunoSEQ multiplex PCR; TCRdb's copy has only in-frame clones and leaves some out. The sample has roughly 1,100,000 clones; around 76% are singletons. Sequenced input: memory CD4+ T cells sorted from blood. Subset indicated: CD45RA-negative fraction. These receptors were taken from a man aged 18-30 years in good health.

This rearrangement joins TRBV5-1 to TRBJ1-5, with a possible D match to TRBD1 (5 bases). Per germline, CDR1 SGHRS and CDR2 YFSETQ. There are 16 residues in the CDR3. Trimming removed 0 bases from V and 6 bases from J, with 16 bases in between. This CDR3 is CASSLGTREVGQPQHF. DNA of the CDR3: TGCGCCAGCAGCTTGGGGACAAGGGAGGTTGGTCAGCCCCAGCATTTT. The full variable domain, with the rest looked up from reference TRBV5-1 and TRBJ1-5, is KAGVTQTPRYLIKTRGQQVTLSCSPISGHRSVSWYQQTPGQGLQFLFEYFSETQRNKGNFPGRFSGRQFSNSRSEMNVSTLELGDSALYLCASSLGTREVGQPQHFGDGTRLSIL.

The chain joins TRBV10-1 to TRBJ2-7; D may be TRBD2 (5 bases). The germline V and J ends were trimmed by 2 bases and 9 bases, with 14 bases remaining between them. The CDR3 extends over 13 amino acids. Germline-derived CDR1 and CDR2 are WNHNN and SYGVQD (reference sequence). This CDR3 is CASSELEKTTQYF. CDR3 coding DNA: TGCGCCAGCAGTGAGCTCGAGAAGACTACGCAGTACTTC.

V and J are TRBV4-1 and TRBJ1-5; 7 nucleotides agree with TRBD1. CDR1 is MGHRA, CDR2 YSYEKL, per germline. The CDR3 runs to 17 residues. Trimming removed 4 bases from V and 0 bases from J; junction bases left unmatched: 9. CDR3 nucleotide sequence: TGCGCCAGCAGCCGGACAGGAAAAGAGTATAGCAATCAGCCCCAGCATTTT. Residues: CASSRTGKEYSNQPQHF.

The chain combines TRBV10-2 with TRBJ2-7; D might be TRBD1 or TRBD2, each matching 5 bases. CDR1 is WSHSY, CDR2 SAAADI, per germline. CDR3 length: 14 amino acids. The V gene lost 6 bases and the J gene lost 4 bases, with 16 bases spanning the gap. The DNA for the CDR3 is TGCGCCAGCAGAACTGGGACGGGATTATACGAGCAGTACTTC. Translating it yields CASRTGTGLYEQYF.

The chain is built from TRBV19 and TRBJ1-5; the D is unclear. There are 15 residues in the CDR3. From germline, CDR1 is LNHDA and CDR2 SQIVND (reference sequence). Deletions cut 3 bases from V and 3 bases from J, with 12 bases between. The chain's CDR3 is CASSILQLNNQPQHF. The CDR3 DNA reads as TGTGCCAGTAGTATTCTCCAGCTAAACAATCAGCCCCAGCATTTT.

The CDR3 sequence is CASSATGSGSYEQYF. CDR3 coding DNA: TGTGCCAGCAGTGCAACAGGCTCGGGATCCTACGAGCAGTACTTC. The chain joins TRBV25-1 to TRBJ2-7; D may be TRBD1 or TRBD2 (5 bases each). V gave up 4 bases and J gave up 1 base, with 14 bases separating them. Germline assignment: CDR1 MGHDK and CDR2 SYGVNS. The CDR3 contains 15 residues.

V and J are TRBV6-5 and TRBJ2-4, with 8 bases aligning to TRBD1. Germline V gives CDR1 MNHEY, CDR2 SVGAGI. After removal of 6 bases from V and 9 bases from J, the junction contained 10 bases not matched to a gene. The CDR3 extends over 14 amino acids. The CDR3 is CASSRQGAQIIQYF. DNA for the CDR3: TGTGCCAGCAGCCGCCAGGGGGCGCAGATCATTCAGTACTTC.

This chain connects TRBV11-3 to TRBJ2-1; D gene ambiguous. The CDR3 has 12 amino acids. Germline V gives CDR1 SGHNT, CDR2 YENEEA. V was pared by 0 bases and J by 8 bases, with 5 bases between. The CDR3: CASSLEGYEQFF. The CDR3 bases are TGTGCCAGCAGCTTAGAGGGATATGAGCAGTTCTTC.

The V and J genes are TRBV5-4 and TRBJ1-2; D not certain. This CDR3 has 17 residues. The ends were cut back, 0 bases at V and 0 bases at J, with 15 bases in the middle. Looked up from germline, CDR1 is SGHNT and CDR2 is YYREEE (reference sequence). The CDR3 nucleotides read TGTGCCAGCAGCTTGGACCAACAGCTTACAACTAACTATGGCTACACCTTC. This translates into CASSLDQQLTTNYGYTF.

This clone was found once. CDR3 residues: CASSPGGEGVPEAFF. CDR3 nucleotide sequence: TGTGCCAGCAGCCCGGGTGGGGAGGGGGTACCTGAAGCTTTCTTT. The rearrangement joins TRBV5-4 to TRBJ1-1; D possibly corresponds to TRBD1 (6 bases). CDR3 size: 15 residues. The germline V gene has CDR1 SGHNT and CDR2 YYREEE (reference sequence). Trimming shortened V by 4 bases and J by 6 bases, and 19 bases separated the two germline ends.

V is TRBV25-1 and J is TRBJ2-7; D perhaps matches TRBD1 (5 bases). This CDR3 comprises 13 residues. The germline V gene encodes CDR1 MGHDK and CDR2 SYGVNS. V was cut by 5 bases and J by 3 bases, with 11 bases left in between. Here the CDR3 reads CASSLGANYEQYF. In DNA form, the CDR3 reads TGTGCCAGCAGTCTAGGGGCCAACTACGAGCAGTACTTC.

V and J are TRBV7-9 and TRBJ2-1, with 11 bases lining up with TRBD2. The CDR3 spans 17 residues. The germline CDR1 and CDR2 sequences are SEHNR and FQNEAQ (reference sequence). Trimming at V came to 8 bases and at J to 0 bases, leaving 9 bases not matched to a gene. CDR3: CASQTTSGISSYNEQFF. The CDR3 nucleotides read TGTGCCAGCCAGACGACTAGCGGGATTTCCTCCTACAATGAGCAGTTCTTC.

This chain links TRBV5-1 with TRBJ2-7; 8 bases fit TRBD1. Germline CDR1 SGHRS, CDR2 YFSETQ. The CDR3 covers 14 residues. The junction had 5 bases not matched to a gene; V was cut back by 1 base and J by 5 bases. CDR3 in DNA: TGCGCCAGCAGCTTGCAGGGGGCCATCGACGAGCAGTACTTC. It specifies CASSLQGAIDEQYF.

The chain links TRBV11-3 to TRBJ2-1; TRBD2 aligns across 10 bases. Germline CDR1 and CDR2: SGHNT and YENEEA. After removal of 5 bases from V and 7 bases from J, the junction contained 5 bases not matched to a gene. The CDR3 sequence is 14 residues long. The CDR3 region is CASSPRTSGNEQFF. The CDR3 region has the DNA TGTGCCAGCAGCCCGCGGACTAGCGGAAATGAGCAGTTCTTC.

The chain couples TRBV4-1 to TRBJ1-2; 7 positions match TRBD1. This CDR3 contains 15 residues. Germline assignment: CDR1 MGHRA and CDR2 YSYEKL. V was clipped by 3 bases and J by 5 bases; unmatched bases: 9. CDR3 coding DNA: TGCGCCAGCAGCCAGGAAAGACAGGGCACTTATGGCTACACCTTC. Its translation is CASSQERQGTYGYTF.

This chain joins TRBV5-4 and TRBJ2-3, with D perhaps matching TRBD2 (6 bases). The V gene lost 2 bases and the J gene lost 5 bases, with 18 bases spanning the gap. The CDR3 covers 16 residues. Germline V gives CDR1 SGHNT, CDR2 YYREEE (reference sequence). The CDR3 coding sequence is TGTGCCAGCAGCTTCTTGAACGGGGCGCGGGGAGATACGCAGTATTTT. This sequence encodes CASSFLNGARGDTQYF. The variable domain in full, with the rest retrieved from reference TRBV5-4 and TRBJ2-3, is ETGVTQSPTHLIKTRGQQVTLRCSSQSGHNTVSWYQQALGQGPQFIFQYYREEENGRGNFPPRFSGLQFPNYSSELNVNALELDDSALYLCASSFLNGARGDTQYFGPGTRLTVL.

V gene TRBV6-5 combines with J gene TRBJ2-5; 14 bases are shared with TRBD2. This CDR3 contains 16 residues. V gave up 4 bases and J gave up 4 bases; unmatched junction bases: 5. The germline gives CDR1 MNHEY, CDR2 SVGAGI. The CDR3 is CASSFNGLAGGETQYF. DNA for the CDR3: TGTGCCAGCAGTTTCAACGGACTAGCGGGGGGAGAGACCCAGTACTTC.

This chain links TRBV30 with TRBJ2-3; no clear D. V was clipped by 3 bases and J by 4 bases, with 8 bases between them. The CDR3 has 12 amino acids. Germline V lookup: CDR1 GTSNPN, CDR2 SVGIG (reference sequence). Written as DNA, the CDR3 is TGTGCCTGGAGCTCTAGGGCAGATACGCAGTATTTT. Its translation: CAWSSRADTQYF.

The rearrangement links TRBV7-2 to TRBJ2-3; D might be TRBD1 (5 bases). The CDR3 has 15 residues. CDR1 and CDR2 (germline): SGHTA, FQGNSA. With 3 bases removed from V and 0 bases from J, the gap between germline ends came to 10 bases. CDR3 in DNA: TGTGCCAGCAGCTTTTGGTCAGGGAGCACAGATACGCAGTATTTT. It specifies CASSFWSGSTDTQYF.

This clone was counted between two and nine times. This sample includes further DNA sequences coding for the same CDR3. V gene TRBV2 combines with J gene TRBJ2-2; D unresolved. The CDR3 runs 14 residues. V was trimmed by 6 bases and J by 0 bases, leaving 8 bases between them. Germline lookup yields CDR1 SNHLY and CDR2 FYNNEI. The CDR3 DNA sequence: TGTGCCAGCAGGTGGACGTCGAACACCGGGGAGCTGTTTTTT. It encodes CASRWTSNTGELFF.

The chain uses TRBV5-1 and TRBJ2-1, with TRBD2 matching 7 bases. This CDR3 comprises 15 residues. Germline V gene sequence: CDR1 SGHRS, CDR2 YFSETQ. Germline trimming cut 2 bases from V and 12 bases from J; bases unmatched to any gene: 14. CDR3 loop: CASSFAGNGGTGQFF. The CDR3, as DNA: TGCGCCAGCAGCTTCGCTGGCAACGGGGGGACGGGGCAGTTCTTC. Together with reference TRBV5-1 and TRBJ2-1, the CDR3 gives the full variable domain: KAGVTQTPRYLIKTRGQQVTLSCSPISGHRSVSWYQQTPGQGLQFLFEYFSETQRNKGNFPGRFSGRQFSNSRSEMNVSTLELGDSALYLCASSFAGNGGTGQFFGPGTRLTVL.

This clone was seen more than once but under ten times. This chain joins TRBV5-4 and TRBJ2-7; D is unresolved. CDR1 is SGHNT and CDR2 is YYREEE in the germline V gene (reference sequence). There are 15 residues in the CDR3. The V and J ends lost 0 bases and 1 base respectively, with 11 bases between them. The CDR3 DNA reads TGTGCCAGCAGCTTGGCCTCTGGCGGATCCTACGAGCAGTACTTC. This encodes CASSLASGGSYEQYF.

The genes are TRBV5-1 and TRBJ2-5; 11 bases map to TRBD2. J gave up 5 bases and V 0 bases, and 9 bases lay outside the gene matches. The CDR3 is 17 amino acids. CDR1 SGHRS and CDR2 YFSETQ come from the germline V gene. CDR3 residues: CASSLGLAGGPEETQYF. The CDR3 DNA reads TGCGCCAGCAGCTTGGGGTTAGCGGGGGGGCCGGAGGAGACCCAGTACTTC.

The gene calls are TRBV6-1 and TRBJ1-1; the D gene is possibly TRBD1 (5 bases). Deletions cut 5 bases from V and 5 bases from J, with 9 bases between. The CDR3 is 12 amino acids. The germline V gene encodes CDR1 MNHNS and CDR2 SASEGT. The CDR3 bases are TGTGCCAGCAGTTTCAGGGAGACTGAAGCTTTCTTT. Amino acids: CASSFRETEAFF.

The rearrangement uses TRBV15 and TRBJ1-3; D gene uncertain. This CDR3 has 14 amino acids. Looked up from germline, CDR1 is LNHNV and CDR2 is YYDKDF (reference sequence). Trimming shortened V by 3 bases and J by 2 bases, and 8 bases separated the two germline ends. CDR3: CATSRTSTGNTIYF. CDR3 nucleotides: TGTGCCACCAGCAGGACATCGACTGGAAACACCATATATTTT.

This clone has just a few counts. This sequence joins TRBV28 and TRBJ1-2; weak D call: TRBD1 (5 bases). This CDR3 has 12 residues. The germline V gene has CDR1 MDHEN and CDR2 SYDVKM. V dropped 6 bases and J dropped 8 bases, with 13 bases sitting between them. In DNA, the CDR3 is TGTGCCAGCAGCGCCGTGGGACCGGGCTACACCTTC. Protein product: CASSAVGPGYTF.

V gene TRBV25-1 combines with J gene TRBJ1-1; 8 bases agree with TRBD1. CDR3 length equals 13 residues. Germline loops: CDR1 MGHDK, CDR2 SYGVNS. The V and J ends lost 8 bases and 4 bases, in that order; junction bases with no gene match: 6. The CDR3 is CASCIGQGTEAFF. In DNA form, the CDR3 reads TGTGCCAGCTGCATCGGACAGGGCACTGAAGCTTTCTTT.

The chain employs TRBV7-2 and TRBJ2-7; 8 nucleotides line up with TRBD2. V dropped 5 bases and J dropped 2; count of bases not matched to a gene: 8. The V gene's germline CDR1 is SGHTA and CDR2 FQGNSA. The CDR3 extends over 15 amino acids. The CDR3 loop reads CASSVPGTRTYEQYF. The CDR3 DNA reads TGTGCCAGCAGCGTACCCGGGACTAGGACCTACGAGCAGTACTTC.

The rearrangement uses TRBV5-1 and TRBJ2-3; TRBD2 is a possible D gene (6 bases). V lost 0 bases to trimming and J lost 4 bases, with 21 bases between them. CDR3 length equals 18 residues. Germline values: CDR1 SGHRS, CDR2 YFSETQ. The CDR3 bases are TGCGCCAGCAGCTTGGCCCCCGGGGGTCCATCAGTCGCAGATACGCAGTATTTT. This encodes CASSLAPGGPSVADTQYF.

This clone was recorded a few times. This sequence joins TRBV30 and TRBJ1-5; D not resolved. Between the trimmed V and J ends, which lost 2 bases and 4 bases, there was a span of 21 bases. CDR3 length equals 17 residues. Germline V gives CDR1 GTSNPN, CDR2 SVGIG (reference sequence). DNA for the CDR3: TGTGCCTGGAGTAAACCCGTTGGACGAGGAATTAATCAGCCCCAGCATTTT. This encodes CAWSKPVGRGINQPQHF. The whole variable domain, filled in from reference TRBV30 and TRBJ1-5, reads SQTIHQWPATLVQPVGSPLSLECTVEGTSNPNLYWYRQAAGRGLQLLFYSVGIGQISSEVPQNLSASRPQDRQFILSSKKLLLSDSGFYLCAWSKPVGRGINQPQHFGDGTRLSIL.

The rearrangement uses TRBV18 and TRBJ1-1; D unresolved. This CDR3 has 14 amino acids. Germline CDR1 is KGHSH and CDR2 is LQKENI. The V end was cut by 5 bases, the J end by 3 bases, with 13 bases between. CDR3 DNA: TGTGCCAGCTCAGAAGACCTTGGGGACACTGAAGCTTTCTTT. Residues: CASSEDLGDTEAFF.